Below are 24 T cell receptor beta chains sequenced from a single sample in a study of CD8 T cells in ankylosing spondylitis. TCRdb re-analysed the 5' RACE reads in MiXCR, keeping a single row per CDR3 protein. This table has roughly 35,000 distinct CDR3 sequences, approximately 9.9% appearing once. The specimen was synovial fluid, either unsorted or a sorted T cell fraction (not recorded which). These TCRs come from a male donor with ankylosing spondylitis.

The sample holds a few counts of this clonotype. The genes are TRBV11-1 and TRBJ2-7; TRBD1 matches at 12 bases. Germline loops: CDR1 SGHAT, CDR2 FQDESV (reference sequence). This CDR3 spans 15 amino acids. Trimming removed 5 bases from V and 4 bases from J; junction bases left unmatched: 6. The CDR3 protein is CASSRGTGGGYEQYF. The DNA of the CDR3 is TGTGCCAGCAGCCGAGGGACAGGGGGCGGTTACGAGCAGTACTTC.

A remark on this clonotype: This may arise from a read error, as a much more abundant clone is one base away. The gene calls are TRBV11-3 and TRBJ1-1, with D possibly being TRBD1 (5 bases). The germline gives CDR1 SGHNT, CDR2 YENEEA. The CDR3 length is 12 residues. V was pared by 4 bases and J by 8 bases, with 11 bases between. The CDR3 loop is CASSSGWGEAFF. CDR3 DNA sequence: TGTGCCAGCAGCTCCGGTTGGGGGGAAGCTTTCTTT.

This sequence joins TRBV12-3 or TRBV12-4 and TRBJ2-4, with 10 nucleotides matching TRBD1. Germline trimming cut 6 bases from V and 3 bases from J; bases unmatched to any gene: 8. This CDR3 comprises 16 residues. The CDR3 region has the DNA TGTGCCAGCAGCTTCGGACAGGGGGAGGACAAAAACATTCAGTACTTC. It specifies CASSFGQGEDKNIQYF.

The V call is TRBV11-2, the J call TRBJ2-7; D may be TRBD1 or TRBD2 (5 bases each). Germline CDR1 is SGHAT and CDR2 is FQNNGV. The CDR3 loop spans 15 amino acids. Trimming took 0 bases from V and 2 from J, leaving 11 bases between them. The CDR3 sequence: CASSLEWDRTYEQYF. CDR3 DNA: TGTGCCAGCAGCTTAGAATGGGACCGAACCTACGAGCAGTACTTC.

This clonotype was recorded at least ten times. The V and J genes are TRBV29-1 and TRBJ2-7; possible D gene TRBD1, 6 bases. The CDR3 is 14 amino acids. Germline V gene sequence: CDR1 SQVTM, CDR2 ANQGSEA. V dropped 4 bases and J dropped 7 bases, with 20 bases sitting between them. In nucleotides, the CDR3 is TGCAGCGTTGTCCGCGCGGACAGCGGCAAGGAGCAGTACTTC. The encoded protein is CSVVRADSGKEQYF.

The rearrangement links TRBV20-1 to TRBJ1-2; D gene ambiguous. Between the trimmed V and J ends, which lost 5 bases and 4 bases, there was a span of 17 bases. The CDR3 spans 14 residues. CDR1 is DFQATT and CDR2 is SNEGSKA in the germline V gene (reference sequence). This CDR3 is CSASEGSRSYGYTF. In nucleotides, the CDR3 is TGCAGTGCTTCCGAGGGTTCCAGAAGCTATGGCTACACCTTC.

This clonotype was seen many times. The chain has TRBV12-3 or TRBV12-4 and TRBJ1-6; no firm D call. V was clipped by 2 bases and J by 5 bases, with 10 bases between them. This CDR3 is built from 15 residues. Here the CDR3 DNA reads TGTGCCAGCAGTTTACGGGAGACGAATAATTCACCCCTCCACTTT. This encodes CASSLRETNNSPLHF.

The table lists this clonotype with a few counts. The rearrangement joins TRBV5-4 to TRBJ2-1; D ambiguous. The CDR3 covers 13 residues. Trimming pared 7 bases from V and 2 bases from J, leaving 10 bases between. Germline V gene lookup returns CDR1 SGHNT and CDR2 YYREEE (reference sequence). The CDR3 protein is CASGDGPYNEQFF. DNA for the CDR3: TGTGCCAGCGGGGATGGCCCCTACAATGAGCAGTTCTTC.

This clonotype was detected many times. The chain employs TRBV3-1 and TRBJ2-1; tentatively, D is TRBD1 or TRBD2 (5 bases each). Germline lookup yields CDR1 LGHDT and CDR2 YNNKEL (reference sequence). V lost 1 base, J lost 7 bases, and 14 bases lay in between. The CDR3 has 15 amino acids. The CDR3 DNA is TGTGCCAGCAGCCAAGGGGGCGGGCCGAGGAATGAGCAGTTCTTC. It yields the protein CASSQGGGPRNEQFF.

This clonotype was seen ten or more times. The chain recombines TRBV2 with TRBJ2-5, with D maybe TRBD1 (6 bases). CDR3 size: 13 residues. The V end lost 11 bases, the J end lost 4 bases, and 17 bases lay between the germline ends. CDR1 is SNHLY, CDR2 FYNNEI, per germline. The CDR3 is CAGNRVKGETQYF. DNA for the CDR3: TGTGCCGGGAACAGGGTGAAAGGAGAGACCCAGTACTTC. The variable domain in full, completed from reference TRBV2 and TRBJ2-5, reads EPEVTQTPSHQVTQMGQEVILRCVPISNHLYFYWYRQILGQKVEFLVSFYNNEISEKSEIFDDQFSVERPDGSNFTLKIRSTKLEDSAMYFCAGNRVKGETQYFGPGTRLLVL.

This clonotype was seen many times. The chain is built from TRBV25-1 and TRBJ2-7, with D maybe TRBD1 (5 bases). V lost 8 bases, J lost 5 bases, and 13 bases lay in between. Germline V gene sequence: CDR1 MGHDK, CDR2 SYGVNS. This CDR3 is 12 amino acids long. The CDR3 coding sequence is TGTGCCAGCGGGGCTGGTCGGAACGAGCAGTACTTC. Encoded protein: CASGAGRNEQYF.

This clonotype was picked up many times. The rearrangement joins TRBV19 to TRBJ2-7; unclear D gene. Germline V CDR1 and CDR2: LNHDA, SQIVND (reference sequence). The CDR3 sequence is 13 residues long. V lost 6 bases and J lost 3, with 12 bases in between. CDR3 sequence: CASSWIGNYEQYF. CDR3 bases: TGTGCCAGTAGCTGGATAGGGAACTACGAGCAGTACTTC.

The CDR3 loop reads CASSQGRHSYEQYF. The CDR3 DNA is TGTGCCAGCAGCCAGGGGAGGCACTCCTACGAGCAGTACTTC. The chain carries TRBV3-1 and TRBJ2-7; D might be TRBD2 (6 bases). Germline V gene data show CDR1 as LGHDT and CDR2 as YNNKEL (reference sequence). V lost 3 bases, J lost 0 bases, and 9 bases lay in between. This CDR3 has 14 amino acids.

This rearrangement joins TRBV5-5 to TRBJ2-1; TRBD1 matches at 9 bases. The V gene end was trimmed by 4 bases and the J gene end by 7 bases; junction bases not matched to a gene: 12. The CDR3 runs 16 residues. Germline CDR1 SGHKS, CDR2 YYEKEE (reference sequence). The CDR3 DNA follows: TGTGCCAGCAGCCCAGGAACGGGACAGGGTTATAATGAGCAGTTCTTC. Translating it yields CASSPGTGQGYNEQFF.

This clonotype was seen ten or more times. CDR3 nucleotide sequence: TGCAGTGCTAGAAGTCAGGCAAGGTACACTGAAGCTTTCTTT. Translating gives CSARSQARYTEAFF. The rearrangement joins TRBV20-1 to TRBJ1-1; D not resolved. Germline V lookup: CDR1 DFQATT, CDR2 SNEGSKA (reference sequence). There are 14 residues in the CDR3. The V end was cut by 2 bases, the J end by 3 bases, with 13 bases between.

This clonotype was seen a few times. This chain uses TRBV7-9 with TRBJ2-1; possible D gene TRBD2, 5 bases. This CDR3 region has 15 residues. Trimming cost V 5 bases and J 6 bases, with 17 bases left between them. Germline lookup yields CDR1 SEHNR and CDR2 FQNEAQ (reference sequence). The CDR3 loop is CASSPVGVLINEQFF. In nucleotides, the CDR3 is TGTGCCAGCAGCCCCGTCGGGGTTCTTATCAATGAGCAGTTCTTC.

J is TRBJ2-2 and V is TRBV18; D perhaps matches TRBD1 (5 bases). The V end lost 1 base, the J end lost 6 bases, and 15 bases lay between the germline ends. The CDR3 is 16 amino acids. The germline CDR1 and CDR2 sequences are KGHSH and LQKENI. CDR3 region: CASSPLVDSISGELFF. CDR3 nucleotide sequence: TGTGCCAGCTCACCACTCGTCGACAGTATCTCCGGGGAGCTGTTTTTT.

This clonotype was counted ten times or more. The chain is built from TRBV4-1 and TRBJ2-2, with D perhaps matching TRBD1 or TRBD2 (5 bases each). Looked up from germline, CDR1 is MGHRA and CDR2 is YSYEKL. The CDR3 is 16 amino acids. The ends were cut back, 3 bases at V and 6 bases at J, with 17 bases in the middle. This CDR3 reads CASSQGVVGGPGELFF. DNA of the CDR3: TGCGCCAGCAGCCAGGGGGTCGTTGGGGGTCCCGGGGAGCTGTTTTTT.

This clonotype was seen only a few times. The V and J genes are TRBV5-1 and TRBJ2-1; no reliable D call. CDR3 length: 16 residues. The V and J ends lost 3 bases and 0 bases respectively, with 13 bases between them. CDR1 is SGHRS and CDR2 is YFSETQ in the germline V gene. CDR3: CASSSSFPSSYNEQFF. CDR3 nucleotide sequence: TGCGCCAGCAGCTCATCGTTCCCGAGCTCCTACAATGAGCAGTTCTTC.

This clonotype has a count of ten or more. The chain has TRBV7-9 and TRBJ2-3, with D uncertain. The CDR3 is 14 residues long. Germline assignment: CDR1 SEHNR and CDR2 FQNEAQ (reference sequence). The V gene lost 5 bases and the J gene lost 0 bases, with 9 bases spanning the gap. The CDR3 protein is CASSQMMSTDTQYF. As DNA, the CDR3 is TGTGCCAGCAGCCAAATGATGAGCACAGATACGCAGTATTTT.

This clonotype occurred many times. The rearrangement uses TRBV5-5 and TRBJ2-1, with 8 bases that match TRBD2. Germline CDR1 and CDR2: SGHKS and YYEKEE (reference sequence). J gave up 9 bases and V 0 bases, and 8 bases lay outside the gene matches. The CDR3 spans 15 residues. CDR3 sequence (DNA): TGTGCCAGCAGCTTGGATGGCGGGAGGAGGGTTGAGCAGTTCTTC. It encodes CASSLDGGRRVEQFF.

This clonotype occurred a few times. The chain is built from TRBV30 and TRBJ2-1, with D perhaps given as TRBD1 or TRBD2 (5 bases each). CDR1 and CDR2 (germline): GTSNPN, SVGIG (reference sequence). With 4 bases removed from V and 10 bases from J, the gap between germline ends came to 14 bases. CDR3 length equals 12 residues. CDR3 in DNA: TGTGCCTGGACCAGATCTTGGGGGGAGCAGTTCTTC. Translated, it gives CAWTRSWGEQFF.

This clonotype was detected only a few times. The genes are TRBV28 and TRBJ2-1; the match to TRBD2 covers 7 bases. Germline CDR1 reads MDHEN; CDR2 reads SYDVKM. V dropped 6 bases and J dropped 7; count of bases not matched to a gene: 15. The CDR3 is 16 residues long. CDR3 coding DNA: TGTGCCAGCAGCCCCTCGGCGGGAGAAAGCTTAAATGAGCAGTTCTTC. The encoded protein is CASSPSAGESLNEQFF.

This clonotype was recorded a few times. This sequence joins TRBV28 and TRBJ2-1; 15 positions match TRBD2. Germline V CDR1 and CDR2: MDHEN, SYDVKM. The CDR3 covers 17 residues. The V and J ends lost 2 bases and 4 bases, in that order; junction bases with no gene match: 3. The DNA of the CDR3 is TGTGCCAGCAGTTTACCCGGACTAGCGGGAGGGTACAATGAGCAGTTCTTC. Translation gives CASSLPGLAGGYNEQFF. Variable domain in full (rest from reference TRBV28 and TRBJ2-1): DVKVTQSSRYLVKRTGEKVFLECVQDMDHENMFWYRQDPGLGLRLIYFSYDVKMKEKGDIPEGYSVSREKKERFSLILESASTNQTSMYLCASSLPGLAGGYNEQFFGPGTRLTVL.